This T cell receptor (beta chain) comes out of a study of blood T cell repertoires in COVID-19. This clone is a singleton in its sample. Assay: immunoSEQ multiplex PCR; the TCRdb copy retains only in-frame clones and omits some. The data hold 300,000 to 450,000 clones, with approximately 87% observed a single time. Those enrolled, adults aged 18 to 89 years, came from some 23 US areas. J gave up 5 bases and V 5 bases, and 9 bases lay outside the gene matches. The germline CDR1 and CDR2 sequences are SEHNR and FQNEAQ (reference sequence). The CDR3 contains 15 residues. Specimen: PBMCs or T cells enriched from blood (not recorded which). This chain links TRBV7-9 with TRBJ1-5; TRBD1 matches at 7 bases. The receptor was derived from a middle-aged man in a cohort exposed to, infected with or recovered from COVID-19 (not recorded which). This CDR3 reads CASSASTGADQPQHF. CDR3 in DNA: TGTGCCAGCAGCGCAAGCACAGGGGCGGATCAGCCCCAGCATTTT.